These 20 T cell receptor beta chains were all obtained from the same sample, sequenced in a study of T-cell memory formation after mild COVID-19. Each CDR3 protein gets one entry after TCRdb re-called the 5' RACE reads with MiXCR. The repertoire holds about 100,000 distinct CDR3 sequences, with about 18% as singletons. Sequencing was carried out using PBMCs or a T cell subset sorted from them (not recorded which). These receptors came from a man aged 18 to 29 who had mild COVID-19 (a few samples of this study predate the infection). Cell type and time point are not known.

Only a few counts were recorded for this clonotype. The rearrangement joins TRBV7-3 to TRBJ1-1, with 7 bases lining up with TRBD1. CDR3 length: 13 amino acids. The germline CDR1 and CDR2 sequences are SGHTA and FQGTGA. Losses at the gene ends were 6 bases for V and 4 bases for J; bases not matched to a gene: 5. The DNA for the CDR3 is TGTGCCAGCAGTAAGGGGGCTCTCACTGAAGCTTTCTTT. It specifies CASSKGALTEAFF.

This clonotype has only a few counts. The CDR3 sequence: CATSDPGQGRNEQFF. CDR3 sequence (DNA): TGTGCCACCAGTGACCCCGGACAGGGGAGGAATGAGCAGTTCTTC. The gene calls are TRBV24-1 and TRBJ2-1, with 9 positions matching TRBD1. This CDR3 spans 15 amino acids. The J segment lost 7 bases and the V segment lost 4 bases, leaving 7 bases of the junction unmatched. In germline, CDR1 is KGHDR, CDR2 SFDVKD.

This clonotype turned up a few times. The rearrangement joins TRBV2 to TRBJ2-5; no definite D call. There are 13 residues in the CDR3. The germline V gene has CDR1 SNHLY and CDR2 FYNNEI. Trimming removed 2 bases at V and 1 base at J, with 5 bases between. CDR3 nucleotides: TGTGCCAGCAGTGAAATCAGCCAAGAGACCCAGTACTTC. It translates to CASSEISQETQYF.

This clonotype is medium-sized by share. This chain's CDR3 is CASRHPPTAYEQYF. In DNA, the CDR3 is TGCGCCAGCAGACACCCGCCGACAGCCTACGAGCAGTACTTC. The rearrangement links TRBV5-1 to TRBJ2-7, with TRBD1 as a possible D gene (5 bases). This CDR3 comprises 14 residues. Trimming took 5 bases from V and 2 from J, leaving 14 bases between them. Germline-derived CDR1 and CDR2 are SGHRS and YFSETQ.

This clonotype came up a few times. CDR3 in DNA: TGCGCCAGCAGGCTTCAAACAGGGGGGACAGATACGCAGTATTTT. Translating gives CASRLQTGGTDTQYF. V is TRBV5-1 and J is TRBJ2-3; 8 bases agree with TRBD1. Germline V lookup: CDR1 SGHRS, CDR2 YFSETQ. This CDR3 region has 15 residues. V dropped 5 bases and J dropped 3; count of bases not matched to a gene: 8.

The chain carries TRBV4-3 and TRBJ1-5, with D uncertain. V gave up 0 bases and J gave up 4 bases, with 10 bases separating them. CDR3 size: 15 residues. Looked up from germline, CDR1 is LGHNA and CDR2 is YSLEER. The CDR3 DNA is TGCGCCAGCAGCCAAGATTACACTCCTAATCAGCCCCAGCATTTT. Residues: CASSQDYTPNQPQHF.

This clonotype was seen more than once but under ten times. The rearrangement links TRBV7-2 to TRBJ2-6; D remains ambiguous. V was trimmed by 6 bases and J by 0 bases, leaving 3 bases between them. Germline V gives CDR1 SGHTA, CDR2 FQGNSA. The CDR3 totals 13 residues. CDR3 region: CASRTSGANVLTF. DNA for the CDR3: TGTGCCAGCAGGACCTCTGGGGCCAACGTCCTGACTTTC. Full variable domain (outside the CDR3, taken from reference TRBV7-2 and TRBJ2-6): GAGVSQSPSNKVTEKGKDVELRCDPISGHTALYWYRQSLGQGLEFLIYFQGNSAPDKSGLPSDRFSAERTGGSVSTLTIQRTQQEDSAVYLCASRTSGANVLTFGAGSRLTVL.

This clonotype turned up a few times. This chain joins TRBV6-6 and TRBJ1-3, with a possible D match to TRBD1 (5 bases). V lost 11 bases and J 0 bases, leaving 14 bases between the germline ends. In germline, CDR1 is MNHNY, CDR2 SVGAGI (reference sequence). The CDR3 extends over 14 amino acids. DNA for the CDR3: TGTGCCGGACTGAGGACAAGCTCTGGAAACACCATATATTTT. Its translation: CAGLRTSSGNTIYF.

This chain connects TRBV20-1 to TRBJ1-6, with D hard to call. Germline V gives CDR1 DFQATT, CDR2 SNEGSKA (reference sequence). Trimming pared 0 bases from V and 8 bases from J, leaving 8 bases between. The CDR3 length is 13 residues. The CDR3 DNA reads TGCAGTGCTAGAGATTCCTGGGATTCACCCCTCCACTTT. This codes for CSARDSWDSPLHF.

The table lists this clonotype with a few counts. The rearrangement links TRBV18 to TRBJ1-1; D is ambiguous. The V gene lost 6 bases and the J gene lost 0 bases, with 11 bases spanning the gap. This CDR3 contains 14 residues. CDR1 and CDR2 from the germline V gene are KGHSH and LQKENI. CDR3 nucleotide sequence: TGTGCCAGCTCGCAGGTGAGAATGAACACTGAAGCTTTCTTT. Its protein product is CASSQVRMNTEAFF.

This clonotype came up a few times. The genes are TRBV7-9 and TRBJ2-7; no clear D. V shed 6 bases and J shed 3 bases, with 9 bases lying between them. The CDR3 is 12 amino acids. Germline CDR1 SEHNR, CDR2 FQNEAQ (reference sequence). The CDR3 loop is CASRDRDYEQYF. Written as DNA, the CDR3 is TGTGCCAGCAGGGATAGAGACTACGAGCAGTACTTC.

This clonotype was recorded a few times. The chain employs TRBV2 and TRBJ1-1, with D unclear. The CDR3 consists of 13 residues. V was shortened by 3 bases and J by 5 bases, with 10 bases between the two germline ends. Germline CDR1 SNHLY, CDR2 FYNNEI. Here the CDR3 DNA reads TGTGCCAGCAGTGACAGGTTAAAGACTGAAGCTTTCTTT. It codes for CASSDRLKTEAFF.

The chain carries TRBV12-3 or TRBV12-4 and TRBJ2-3, with D unresolved. CDR3 length: 14 amino acids. Deletions cut 7 bases from V and 3 bases from J, with 14 bases between. The CDR3 here is CASTPPHRTDTQYF. As DNA, the CDR3 is TGTGCCAGCACCCCACCTCACAGAACAGATACGCAGTATTTT.

V is TRBV23-1 and J is TRBJ2-2; no reliable D call. TRBV23-1 is marked as an open reading frame, function uncertain. The CDR3 totals 12 residues. V was clipped by 5 bases and J by 6 bases, with 7 bases between them. The CDR3 spells CASSKRAGELFF. CDR3 DNA sequence: TGCGCCAGCAGTAAGAGAGCCGGGGAGCTGTTTTTT.

This clonotype was observed at least ten times. Here the CDR3 reads CSAPRSDNEQFF. The DNA for the CDR3 is TGCAGTGCTCCTAGGTCGGATAATGAGCAGTTCTTC. This chain joins TRBV20-1 and TRBJ2-1; D unresolved. CDR3 size: 12 residues. Germline CDR1 is DFQATT and CDR2 is SNEGSKA (reference sequence). Trimming left V 5 bases short and J 7 bases short, with 12 bases between.

This clonotype came up a few times. The chain joins TRBV24-1 to TRBJ2-1; TRBD1 is a possible D gene (8 bases). Germline CDR1 is KGHDR and CDR2 is SFDVKD. V lost 3 bases, J lost 8 bases, and 16 bases lay in between. The CDR3 extends over 15 amino acids. In DNA form, the CDR3 reads TGTGCCACCAGTGATACCGGACAGGGAGGGTATGAGCAGTTCTTC. Translation gives CATSDTGQGGYEQFF.

This chain connects TRBV2 to TRBJ2-3; 9 bases are shared with TRBD1. The V segment lost 6 bases and the J segment 0 bases; nucleotides outside the gene matches: 4. Germline V gene lookup returns CDR1 SNHLY and CDR2 FYNNEI. The CDR3 totals 15 residues. CDR3 in DNA: TGTGCCAGCAGGGGGACAGGGATTAGCACAGATACGCAGTATTTT. It translates to CASRGTGISTDTQYF. Based on the CDR3 plus reference TRBV2 and TRBJ2-3, the full variable domain is EPEVTQTPSHQVTQMGQEVILRCVPISNHLYFYWYRQILGQKVEFLVSFYNNEISEKSEIFDDQFSVERPDGSNFTLKIRSTKLEDSAMYFCASRGTGISTDTQYFGPGTRLTVL.

This clonotype was recorded a few times. This chain links TRBV20-1 with TRBJ2-3; 9 positions agree with TRBD1. This CDR3 is built from 12 residues. Germline values: CDR1 DFQATT, CDR2 SNEGSKA (reference sequence). Trimming at V came to 7 bases and at J to 5 bases, leaving 4 bases not matched to a gene. The CDR3 DNA reads as TGCAGTGAACAGGGGGCCGGAGATACGCAGTATTTT. This sequence encodes CSEQGAGDTQYF.

The chain is built from TRBV7-2 and TRBJ1-3, with a possible D match to TRBD1 (6 bases). V was pared by 5 bases and J by 8 bases, with 13 bases between. The CDR3 loop spans 13 amino acids. The germline CDR1 and CDR2 sequences are SGHTA and FQGNSA. CDR3 in amino acids: CASSPERQDTIYF. CDR3 coding DNA: TGTGCCAGCAGCCCAGAACGACAGGACACCATATATTTT.

There are a few counts of this clonotype. The chain joins TRBV5-1 to TRBJ1-2; TRBD1 matches 7 bases. With V trimmed by 2 bases and J by 6 bases, 13 bases remained unmatched. The CDR3 runs 16 residues. Germline lookup yields CDR1 SGHRS and CDR2 YFSETQ. CDR3 sequence (DNA): TGCGCCAGCAGCTTCGTAACAGGGGAAGGGGAGAATGGCTACACCTTC. Amino acid sequence: CASSFVTGEGENGYTF.